This T cell receptor (beta chain) was profiled in a study of cytomegalovirus exposure and HLA in healthy donors. Study-wide background: The 120 validation repertoires, a later analysis reported, used the same platform as the roughly 700 repertoires from the first cohort.

The germline V gene has CDR1 SGHVS and CDR2 FQNEAQ. Trimming pared 2 bases from V and 3 bases from J, leaving 14 bases between. The CDR3 is made up of 16 amino acids. General study findings and limits: The classifier, whose performance was assessed in both the original and validation cohorts, reportedly diagnosed cytomegalovirus status with high specificity and sensitivity.

The donors were members of the validation cohort comprising 120 subjects, separate from the approximately 710-subject first cohort. Repertoires were generated with immunoSEQ multiplex PCR, while TCRdb's copy carries only in-frame clones and drops some. The sample records roughly 130,000 clones, just under 90% being singletons. As to this clone: Its cognate antigen is unknown.

This TCR came from a man younger than 45 in good health and CMV-seronegative. The chain links TRBV7-8 to TRBJ1-3; D gene uncertain. Sequencing input: PBMCs. As DNA, the CDR3 is TGTGCCAGCAGCTTACCATCAGTAGCGGTTGGAAACACCATATATTTT. This translates into CASSLPSVAVGNTIYF. Drawing the rest from reference TRBV7-8 and TRBJ1-3, the complete variable domain is GAGVSQSPRYKVAKRGQDVALRCDPISGHVSLFWYQQALGQGPEFLTYFQNEAQLDKSGLPSDRFFAERPEGSVSTLKIQRTQQEDSAVYLCASSLPSVAVGNTIYFGEGSWLTVV.